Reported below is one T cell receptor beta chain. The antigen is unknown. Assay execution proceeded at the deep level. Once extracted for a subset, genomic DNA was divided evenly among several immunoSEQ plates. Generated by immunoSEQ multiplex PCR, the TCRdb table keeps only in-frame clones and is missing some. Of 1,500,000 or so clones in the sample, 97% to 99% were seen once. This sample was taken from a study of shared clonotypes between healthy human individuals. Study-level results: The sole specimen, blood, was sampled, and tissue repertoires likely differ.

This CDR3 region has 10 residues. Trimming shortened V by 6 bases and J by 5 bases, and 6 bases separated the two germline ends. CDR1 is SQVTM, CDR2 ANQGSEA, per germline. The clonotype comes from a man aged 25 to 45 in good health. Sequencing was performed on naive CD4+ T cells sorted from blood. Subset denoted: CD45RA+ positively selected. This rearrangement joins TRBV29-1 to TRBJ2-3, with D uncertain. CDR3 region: CSVALDTQYF. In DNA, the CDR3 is TGCAGCGTCGCATTAGATACGCAGTATTTT.